The clone carrying this T cell receptor beta chain was seen ten or more times. The record originates from a study of CD8+CD57+ T cells in acquired aplastic anemia. Study summary: Recorded DNA amounts for sorted CD4+ and CD8+ cells had an average of around 3 ug.

This CDR3 region has 14 residues. Per germline, CDR1 DFQATT and CDR2 SNEGSKA (reference sequence). J was trimmed by 0 bases and V by 2 bases; bases with no gene match: 3. The TCR beta profiling, which covered VDJ combination and CDR3 sequence, was carried out using genomic DNA as the template. TCRdb used MiXCR to reprocess the reads, holding one entry per CDR3 protein. This repertoire shows under 350,000 distinct CDR3 sequences, roughly half found once; its top ten account for around 8%. This TCR was sampled from a human donor with severe aplastic anemia or a healthy control (not recorded which). The rearrangement uses TRBV20-1 and TRBJ1-2; TRBD1 matches at 7 bases. Sequencing was carried out using sorted CD4+, CD8+, or CD8+CD57+ T cells (not recorded which) from PBMCs. In nucleotides, the CDR3 is TGCAGTGCTAGACGGCAGGGGGCTAACTATGGCTACACCTTC. Translating it yields CSARRQGANYGYTF.